This is a list of T cell receptor beta chains from one sample in a study of blood T cell repertoires in COVID-19. The repertoire was sequenced with immunoSEQ multiplex PCR; TCRdb's copy has only in-frame clones and lacks some. The sample contains over 350,000 clones, approximately 90% of which appear only once. Sequences were obtained from peripheral blood. The receptors were sampled from a woman in her 30s with active or convalescent COVID-19. Each CDR3 is given with its conserved first and last residue. The D gene is left open where the match is weak. Expanded clones are given a class, and other clones once, few, many or no size at all.

TRBV19	-	TRBJ1-1	-	TGTGCCACCAGACAGGCAACCAACACTGAAGCTTTCTTT	CATRQATNTEAFF
TRBV27	few	TRBJ2-2	-	TGTGCCAGCAGTTTATCAGGGGCCGGGGAGCTGTTTTTT	CASSLSGAGELFF
TRBV7-9	-	TRBJ2-1	TRBD2	TGTGCCAGCAGCAACCTCCGGGGACTAGTAAACAATGAGCAGTTCTTC	CASSNLRGLVNNEQFF
TRBV27	-	TRBJ2-1	TRBD2	TGTGCCAGCAGTAAACGACTAGCGGGAGCCCACAATGAGCAGTTCTTC	CASSKRLAGAHNEQFF
TRBV5-4	once	TRBJ1-5	-	TGTGCCAGCAGCTTCCCAGCCCCCGAACAGGATAGCAATCAGCCCCAGCATTTT	CASSFPAPEQDSNQPQHF
TRBV7-2	-	TRBJ2-5	TRBD1	TGTGCCAGCAGCCAAGACAGGGGGCGGGAGACCCAGTACTTC	CASSQDRGRETQYF
TRBV19	-	TRBJ2-3	TRBD2	TGTGCCAGTAGTATAGTATCCAGCGGGAACACAGATACGCAGTATTTT	CASSIVSSGNTDTQYF
TRBV5-1	-	TRBJ2-2	-	TGCGCCAGCAGCTTGGGGACAGCAATATACGCCGGGGAGCTGTTTTTT	CASSLGTAIYAGELFF
TRBV6-2/TRBV6-3	-	TRBJ1-6	-	TGTGCCAGCAGTTACTTCGGGCAGGGAGGTTCACCCCTCCACTTT	CASSYFGQGGSPLHF
TRBV10-3	-	TRBJ2-1	-	TGTGCCATCAGTGAGTCTAGCTCGAGGAGTTTCTTC	CAISESSSRSFF
TRBV5-1	once	TRBJ2-2	TRBD2	TGCGCCAGCAGCTTGGGACTAGCGGGGGGTTTTACCGGGGAGCTGTTTTTT	CASSLGLAGGFTGELFF
TRBV9	-	TRBJ1-5	TRBD1	TGTGCCAGCAGCTCCTCCGGGACAGAAAATCAGCCCCAGCATTTT	CASSSSGTENQPQHF
TRBV6-5	-	TRBJ1-2	TRBD1	TGTGCCAGCAGTTTAGGGACAGGTGATCTTGGCTACACCTTC	CASSLGTGDLGYTF
TRBV23-1	-	TRBJ2-6	-	TGCGCCAGCAGTCCCTCCGCGAACCTACTCGCAACTGGGGCCAACGTCCTGACTTTC	CASSPSANLLATGANVLTF
TRBV7-9	-	TRBJ2-5	TRBD2	TGTGCCAGCAGCTCGACTAGCGGGGGGGCCGGTGAGACCCAGTACTTC	CASSSTSGGAGETQYF
TRBV19	-	TRBJ1-1	-	TGTGCCAGTAGTCGGGAGGTTTCGATAGGCCCTAACACTGAAGCTTTCTTT	CASSREVSIGPNTEAFF
TRBV6-5	-	TRBJ1-3	TRBD1	TGTGCCAGCAGTACAGGGGGCCTTGGAAACACCATATATTTT	CASSTGGLGNTIYF
TRBV10-1	-	TRBJ1-5	TRBD1	TGCGCCAGCAGTGCAGGGGGCGGTCAGCCCCAGCATTTT	CASSAGGGQPQHF
TRBV2	-	TRBJ2-5	TRBD2	TGTGCCAGCAGTTGGACTAGCCAGTGGCAAGAGACCCAGTACTTC	CASSWTSQWQETQYF
TRBV6-1	-	TRBJ2-7	-	TGTGCCAGCAGTGAAGCTCGCTACGAGCAGTACTTC	CASSEARYEQYF
TRBV6-5	-	TRBJ1-1	-	TGTGCCAGCACCCCCCAGAACACTGAAGCTTTCTTT	CASTPQNTEAFF
TRBV6-1	-	TRBJ2-3	-	TGTGCCAGCAGTGAGCCAGGCACAGATACGCAGTATTTT	CASSEPGTDTQYF
TRBV4-2	-	TRBJ1-5	-	TGTGCCGCGGGGCCACCCGGGAACAATCAGCCCCAGCATTTT	CAAGPPGNNQPQHF
TRBV3-1/TRBV3-2	once	TRBJ1-2	-	TGTGCCAGCAGCCAAGCCGTTTCCTATGGCTACACCTTC	CASSQAVSYGYTF
TRBV6-7	once	TRBJ1-5	TRBD1	TGTGCCAGCAGTTACTCAAAAGAGGGACAGGGGTTGAGAATTAGCAATCAGCCCCAGCATTTT	CASSYSKEGQGLRISNQPQHF
TRBV6-4	-	TRBJ1-2	-	TGTGCCAGCAGTGACTCGGGGCTCTATGGCTACACCTTC	CASSDSGLYGYTF
TRBV3-1/TRBV3-2	-	TRBJ2-5	TRBD2	TGTGCCAGCAACCCCGGACTAGCGTGGGAGACCCAGTACTTC	CASNPGLAWETQYF
TRBV10-3	-	TRBJ2-7	-	TGTGCCATTGAAGACAGTTCCTACGAGCAGTACTTC	CAIEDSSYEQYF
TRBV5-1	once	TRBJ2-1	TRBD1	TGCGCCAGCAGCTTGGAAGGGACAGGACGTTACAATGAGCAGTTCTTC	CASSLEGTGRYNEQFF
TRBV29-1	-	TRBJ2-3	-	TGCAGCGTTGAAATGTCGGGGAGAGATACGCAGTATTTT	CSVEMSGRDTQYF
TRBV5-1	-	TRBJ2-7	-	TGCGCCAGCAGCCTCCGACAGACCTACGAGCAGTACTTC	CASSLRQTYEQYF
TRBV30	-	TRBJ1-5	-	TGTGCCGGCGGGGCAAGCAATCAGCCCCAGCATTTT	CAGGASNQPQHF
TRBV6-2/TRBV6-3	few	TRBJ1-5	TRBD1	TGTGCCAGCAGTTACGCGACAGGGAATCAGCCCCAGCATTTT	CASSYATGNQPQHF
TRBV4-1	-	TRBJ1-1	-	TGCGCCAGCAGCCCGGGACACCCGAACACTGAAGCTTTCTTT	CASSPGHPNTEAFF
TRBV2	-	TRBJ2-7	TRBD1	TGTGCCAGCAGTAACCGGGACAGGGTGCCCTACGAGCAGTACTTC	CASSNRDRVPYEQYF
TRBV7-6	-	TRBJ2-1	TRBD2	TGTGCCAGCAGCCCAAGCGGGGCGTATAATGAGCAGTTCTTC	CASSPSGAYNEQFF
TRBV30	-	TRBJ1-2	-	TGTGCCTGGACCCCCTCAGGGTCCCCTCCTACCTTC	CAWTPSGSPPTF
TRBV6-1	-	TRBJ2-7	-	TGTGCCAGCAGTGAAAGTAGATCCGAGCAGTACTTC	CASSESRSEQYF
TRBV5-1	-	TRBJ2-2	-	TGCGCCAGCAGCGCGGGACAGAGTAACACCGGGGAGCTGTTTTTT	CASSAGQSNTGELFF
TRBV19	-	TRBJ1-1	-	TGTGCCAGTAATTCAGGGCCATTGATTAACACTGAAGCTTTCTTT	CASNSGPLINTEAFF
TRBV4-1	once	TRBJ1-1	-	TGCGCCAGCAGCCAAATAACAGGAACACTGGGAGCTTTCTTT	CASSQITGTLGAFF
TRBV27	once	TRBJ1-2	TRBD1	TGTGCCAGCAGTTTATCACCCGGACAGGGAAGTGGCTACACCTTC	CASSLSPGQGSGYTF
TRBV11-2	-	TRBJ2-1	TRBD2	TGTGCCAGCAGCCCCGTGGGCGGGAGCTACAATGAGCAGTTCTTC	CASSPVGGSYNEQFF
TRBV9	-	TRBJ2-1	TRBD2	TGTGCCAGCAGCACCTCACCTAGCGGGGCTTACAATGAGCAGTTCTTC	CASSTSPSGAYNEQFF
TRBV5-1	-	TRBJ2-2	TRBD1	TGCGCCAGCAGCTTGGCCATGCAGGGGGCGGCCACCGGGGAGCTGTTTTTT	CASSLAMQGAATGELFF
TRBV28	-	TRBJ1-2	-	TGTGCCAGCAGTTTAGTCGCGGGAAACTATGGCTACACCTTC	CASSLVAGNYGYTF
TRBV5-5	-	TRBJ1-2	TRBD1	TGTGCCAGCAGTCTAACCGGGACAGGGGGCGGCTATGGCTACACCTTC	CASSLTGTGGGYGYTF
TRBV7-2	-	TRBJ2-7	TRBD1	TGTGCCAGCAGCTTAGAGGGACAGGGGCCCCTCTACGAGCAGTACTTC	CASSLEGQGPLYEQYF